This TCR beta chain was obtained from a study of shared T cell receptors in the human thymus. Sequencing used immunoSEQ multiplex PCR; TCRdb keeps in-frame clones, though not all of them. This table has 720,000 or so clones, 70% to 90% appearing once. Germline-derived CDR1 and CDR2 are MNHNS and SASEGT. Trimming took 11 bases from V and 0 from J, leaving 13 bases between them. The CDR3 extends over 13 amino acids. The same sample was also used in a study of human thymus T cells. From that second work: The donor group consisted of healthy Finnish infants who were having corrective surgery for congenital heart defects. Thymic tissue was derived from resections collected during corrective heart surgery.

The chain combines TRBV6-1 with TRBJ1-1; D ambiguous. The receptor was derived from a girl in the first two years of life with a congenital heart defect. The specimen was thymocytes. CDR3 in amino acids: CAAPGRVNTEAFF. DNA of the CDR3: TGTGCCGCCCCGGGGAGGGTGAACACTGAAGCTTTCTTT.